This TCR beta chain derives from a study of T cells after yellow fever vaccination. At the level of the study: The fractions with low cell numbers were processed using SMART-Seq v4 Ultra Low Input.

Overall study results and limits: Abundant bulk-derived clonotypes could contaminate FACS-sorted repertoires. Subsequent booster samples again held most clones from primary vaccination (nearly 98% CD4, about 86% CD8).

The CDR3 contains 16 residues. Looked up from germline, CDR1 is SGHRS and CDR2 is YFSETQ. V lost 4 bases, J lost 5 bases, and 10 bases stayed unmatched. The TCR cDNA carried a universal primer site and UMIs from 5'RACE template switching. From the 5' RACE reads, TCRdb called clonotypes with MiXCR, one entry per CDR3 protein. The data show about 57,000 distinct CDR3 sequences, roughly 7.3% seen once. This clonotype was counted at least ten times. Its matching antigen is unknown. Specimen: CD8+ T cells sorted from PBMCs, collected 15 days after the yellow fever booster vaccination. The sequence came from a man aged 25-45 years who received the YFV17D yellow fever vaccine. The chain has TRBV5-1 and TRBJ2-1, with TRBD2 matching 9 bases. This CDR3 is CASSAYSGSRHNEQFF. The CDR3 DNA reads as TGCGCCAGCAGCGCCTATAGCGGGAGTAGGCACAATGAGCAGTTCTTC.